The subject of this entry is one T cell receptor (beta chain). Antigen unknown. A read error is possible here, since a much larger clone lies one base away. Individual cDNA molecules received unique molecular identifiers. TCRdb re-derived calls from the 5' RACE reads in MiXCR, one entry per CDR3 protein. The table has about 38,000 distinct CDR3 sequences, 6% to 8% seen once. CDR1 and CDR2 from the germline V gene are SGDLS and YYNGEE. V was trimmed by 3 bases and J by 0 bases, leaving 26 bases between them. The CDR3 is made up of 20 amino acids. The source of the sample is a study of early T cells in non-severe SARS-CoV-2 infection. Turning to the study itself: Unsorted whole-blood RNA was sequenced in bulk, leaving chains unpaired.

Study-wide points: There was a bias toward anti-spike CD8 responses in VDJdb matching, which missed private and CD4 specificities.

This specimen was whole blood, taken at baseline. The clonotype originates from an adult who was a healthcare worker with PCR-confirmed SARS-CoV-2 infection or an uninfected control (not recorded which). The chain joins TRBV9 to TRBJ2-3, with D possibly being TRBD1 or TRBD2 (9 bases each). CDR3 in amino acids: CASSARTGDLAGPSTDTQYF. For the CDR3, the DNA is TGTGCCAGCAGCGCCCGGACAGGGGATCTAGCGGGACCTAGCACAGATACGCAGTATTTT.